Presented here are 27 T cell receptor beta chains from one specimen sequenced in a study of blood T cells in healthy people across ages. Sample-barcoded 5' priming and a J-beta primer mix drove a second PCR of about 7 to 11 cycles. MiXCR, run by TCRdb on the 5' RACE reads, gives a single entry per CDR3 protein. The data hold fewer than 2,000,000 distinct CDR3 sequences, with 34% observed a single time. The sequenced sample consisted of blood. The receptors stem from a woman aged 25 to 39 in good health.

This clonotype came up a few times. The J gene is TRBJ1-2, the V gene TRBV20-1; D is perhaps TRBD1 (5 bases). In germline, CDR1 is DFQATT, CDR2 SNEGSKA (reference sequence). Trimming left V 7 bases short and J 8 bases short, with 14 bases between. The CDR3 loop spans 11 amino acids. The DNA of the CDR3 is TGCAGTGTCGTGGCAGGGATCGGCTACACCTTC. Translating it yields CSVVAGIGYTF.

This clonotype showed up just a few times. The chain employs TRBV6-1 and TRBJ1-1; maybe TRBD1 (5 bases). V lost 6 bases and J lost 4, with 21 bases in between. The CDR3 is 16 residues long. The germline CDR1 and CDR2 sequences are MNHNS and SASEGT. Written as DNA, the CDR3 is TGTGCCAGCAGCCTCGACGGGGCGGGTGGGGTCACTGAAGCTTTCTTT. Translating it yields CASSLDGAGGVTEAFF.

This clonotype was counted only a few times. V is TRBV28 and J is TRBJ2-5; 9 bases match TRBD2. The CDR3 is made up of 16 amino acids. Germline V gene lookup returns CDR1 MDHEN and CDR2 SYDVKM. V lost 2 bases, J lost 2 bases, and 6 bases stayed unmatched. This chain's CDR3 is CASSLRELAGQETQYF. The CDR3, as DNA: TGTGCCAGCAGTTTAAGGGAACTAGCGGGTCAAGAGACCCAGTACTTC.

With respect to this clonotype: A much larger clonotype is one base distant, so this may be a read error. The CDR3 DNA is TGCGCCAACAGCCGCGGTCAGGGGGCGGCAGATACGCAGTATTTT. The encoded protein is CANSRGQGAADTQYF. The V gene is TRBV4-1, the J gene TRBJ2-3; TRBD1 aligns across 8 bases. Germline V CDR1 and CDR2: MGHRA, YSYEKL. This CDR3 contains 15 residues.

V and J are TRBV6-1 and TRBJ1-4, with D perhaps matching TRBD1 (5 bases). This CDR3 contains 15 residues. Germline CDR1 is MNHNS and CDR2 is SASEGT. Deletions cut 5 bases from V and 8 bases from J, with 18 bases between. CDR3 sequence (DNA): TGTGCCAGCAGTTCGGGACCGGCACGGATCGAAAAACTGTTTTTT. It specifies CASSSGPARIEKLFF.

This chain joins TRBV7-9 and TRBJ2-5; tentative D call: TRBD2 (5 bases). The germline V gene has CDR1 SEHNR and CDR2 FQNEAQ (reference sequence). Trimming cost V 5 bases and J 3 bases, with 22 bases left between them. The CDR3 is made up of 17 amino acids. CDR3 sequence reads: CASSPRRRRSSEETQYF. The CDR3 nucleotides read TGTGCCAGCAGCCCCCGGCGCAGGAGGTCATCAGAAGAGACCCAGTACTTC. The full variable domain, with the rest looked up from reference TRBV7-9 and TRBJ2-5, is DTGVSQNPRHKITKRGQNVTFRCDPISEHNRLYWYRQTLGQGPEFLTYFQNEAQLEKSRLLSDRFSAERPKGSFSTLEIQRTEQGDSAMYLCASSPRRRRSSEETQYFGPGTRLLVL.

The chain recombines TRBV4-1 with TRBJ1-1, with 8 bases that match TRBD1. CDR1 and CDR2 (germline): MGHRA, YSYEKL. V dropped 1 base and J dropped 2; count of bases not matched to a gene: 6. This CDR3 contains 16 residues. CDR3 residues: CASSQVSGGLNTEAFF. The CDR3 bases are TGCGCCAGCAGCCAAGTCTCAGGGGGCTTAAACACTGAAGCTTTCTTT.

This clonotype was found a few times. The CDR3 DNA reads as TGCAGTGCTTCGCTGAGAACCTACGAGCAGTACTTC. This gives the protein CSASLRTYEQYF. The gene calls are TRBV20-1 and TRBJ2-7; the D is unclear. The length of the CDR3 is 12 residues. The germline V and J ends were trimmed by 5 bases and 2 bases, with 10 bases remaining between them. From germline, CDR1 is DFQATT and CDR2 SNEGSKA (reference sequence).

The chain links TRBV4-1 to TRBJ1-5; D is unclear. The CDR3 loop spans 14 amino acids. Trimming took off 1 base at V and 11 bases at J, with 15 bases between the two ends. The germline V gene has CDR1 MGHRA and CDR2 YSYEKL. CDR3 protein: CASSQAGGNTAQHF. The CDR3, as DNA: TGCGCCAGCAGCCAAGCGGGAGGGAATACGGCCCAGCATTTT.

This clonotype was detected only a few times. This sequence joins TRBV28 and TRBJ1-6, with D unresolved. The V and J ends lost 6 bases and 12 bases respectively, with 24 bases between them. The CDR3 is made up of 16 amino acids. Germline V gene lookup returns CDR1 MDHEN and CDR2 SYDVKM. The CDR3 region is CASSPLDGRLVEPLHF. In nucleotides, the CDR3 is TGTGCCAGCAGCCCTTTGGATGGGCGTTTAGTGGAACCCCTCCACTTT.

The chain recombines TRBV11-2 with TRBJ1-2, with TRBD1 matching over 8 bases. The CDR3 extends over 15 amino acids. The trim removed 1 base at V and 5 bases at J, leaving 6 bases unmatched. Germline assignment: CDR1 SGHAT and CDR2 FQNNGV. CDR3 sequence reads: CASSLVDRGSYGYTF. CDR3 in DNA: TGTGCCAGCAGCTTAGTCGACAGGGGTTCGTATGGCTACACCTTC.

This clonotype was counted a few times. The CDR3 DNA sequence: TGCAGTGCTAGAGATTACCAAGCGGGGGCCCACACCGGGGAGCTGTTTTTT. It encodes CSARDYQAGAHTGELFF. The chain recombines TRBV20-1 with TRBJ2-2; 8 bases are a match to TRBD2. Germline trimming cut 0 bases from V and 3 bases from J; bases unmatched to any gene: 9. The germline gives CDR1 DFQATT, CDR2 SNEGSKA (reference sequence). The CDR3 runs 17 residues.

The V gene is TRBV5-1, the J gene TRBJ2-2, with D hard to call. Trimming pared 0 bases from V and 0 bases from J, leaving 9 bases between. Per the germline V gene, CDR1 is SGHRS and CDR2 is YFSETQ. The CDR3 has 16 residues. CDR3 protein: CASSLVAGSNTGELFF. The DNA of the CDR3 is TGCGCCAGCAGCTTGGTTGCAGGTTCGAACACCGGGGAGCTGTTTTTT.

CDR3 sequence (DNA): TGCAGTGCTAGTTCCGGGACTACCTATACAGAGACCCAGTACTTC. Encoded protein: CSASSGTTYTETQYF. This chain joins TRBV20-1 and TRBJ2-7, with TRBD2 matching 7 bases. The J call may not be correct, given that the DNA end is closer to TRBJ2-5. Germline-derived CDR1 and CDR2 are DFQATT and SNEGSKA (reference sequence). The CDR3 runs 15 residues.

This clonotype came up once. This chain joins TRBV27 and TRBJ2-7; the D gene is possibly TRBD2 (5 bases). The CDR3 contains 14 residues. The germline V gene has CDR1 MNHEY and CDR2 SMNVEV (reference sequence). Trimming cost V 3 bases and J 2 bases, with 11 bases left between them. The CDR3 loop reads CASSFLGETYEQYF. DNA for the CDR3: TGTGCCAGCAGTTTCCTCGGGGAAACCTACGAGCAGTACTTC.

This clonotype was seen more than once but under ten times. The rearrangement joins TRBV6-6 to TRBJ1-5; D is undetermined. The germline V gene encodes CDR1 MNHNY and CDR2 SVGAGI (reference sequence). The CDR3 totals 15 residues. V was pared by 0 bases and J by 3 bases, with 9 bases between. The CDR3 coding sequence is TGTGCCAGCAGTTACTCGGGCCAGGACAATCAGCCCCAGCATTTT. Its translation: CASSYSGQDNQPQHF.

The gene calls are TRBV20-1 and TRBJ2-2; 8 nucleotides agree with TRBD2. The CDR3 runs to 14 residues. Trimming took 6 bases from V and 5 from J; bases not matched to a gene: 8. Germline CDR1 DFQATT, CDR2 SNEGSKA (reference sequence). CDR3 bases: TGCAGTGCCCGAGGGGCTAGCGGGACCGGGGAGCTGTTTTTT. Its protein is CSARGASGTGELFF.

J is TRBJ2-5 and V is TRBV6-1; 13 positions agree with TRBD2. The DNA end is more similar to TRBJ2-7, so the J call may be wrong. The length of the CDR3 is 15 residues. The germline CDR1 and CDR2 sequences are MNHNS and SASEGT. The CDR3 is CASGVGLAGLYEQYF. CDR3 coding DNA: TGTGCCAGCGGGGTGGGACTAGCGGGACTATACGAGCAGTACTTC.

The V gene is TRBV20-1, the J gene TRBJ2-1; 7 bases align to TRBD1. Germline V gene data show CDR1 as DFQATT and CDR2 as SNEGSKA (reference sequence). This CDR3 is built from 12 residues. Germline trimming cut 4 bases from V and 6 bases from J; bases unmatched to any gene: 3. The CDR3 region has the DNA TGCAGTGCTACGGCAGGGGGCAATGAGCAGTTCTTC. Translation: CSATAGGNEQFF.

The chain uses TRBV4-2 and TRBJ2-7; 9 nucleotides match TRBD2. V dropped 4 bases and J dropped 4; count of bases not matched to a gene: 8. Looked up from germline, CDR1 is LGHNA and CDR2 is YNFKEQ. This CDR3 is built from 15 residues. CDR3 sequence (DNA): TGTGCCAGCAGCCCTTTAGCGGGGGTGGCGTACGAGCAGTACTTC. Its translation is CASSPLAGVAYEQYF.

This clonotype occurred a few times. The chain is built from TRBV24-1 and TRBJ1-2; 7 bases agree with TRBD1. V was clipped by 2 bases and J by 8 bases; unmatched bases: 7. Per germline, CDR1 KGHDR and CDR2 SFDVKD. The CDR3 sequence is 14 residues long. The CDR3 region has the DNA TGTGCCACCAGTGATTGGACAGGAGACAAGGGCTACACCTTC. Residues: CATSDWTGDKGYTF.

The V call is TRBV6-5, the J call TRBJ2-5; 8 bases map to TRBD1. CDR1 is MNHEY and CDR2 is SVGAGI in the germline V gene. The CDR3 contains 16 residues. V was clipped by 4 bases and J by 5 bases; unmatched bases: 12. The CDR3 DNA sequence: TGTGCCAGCAGTTTCTCAGGGGGCGCCATCGGGGAGACCCAGTACTTC. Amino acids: CASSFSGGAIGETQYF.

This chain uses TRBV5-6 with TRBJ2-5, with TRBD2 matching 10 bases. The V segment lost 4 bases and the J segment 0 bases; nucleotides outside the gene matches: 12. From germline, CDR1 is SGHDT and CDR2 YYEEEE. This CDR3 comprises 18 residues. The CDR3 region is CASSEQRGGHSYQETQYF. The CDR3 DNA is TGTGCCAGCAGCGAACAGCGGGGGGGGCATTCGTACCAAGAGACCCAGTACTTC.

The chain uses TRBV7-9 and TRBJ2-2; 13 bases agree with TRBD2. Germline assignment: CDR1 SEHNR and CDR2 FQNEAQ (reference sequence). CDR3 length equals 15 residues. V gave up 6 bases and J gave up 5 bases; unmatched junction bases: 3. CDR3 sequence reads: CASRPTSGGTGELFF. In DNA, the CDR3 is TGTGCCAGCAGACCGACTAGCGGGGGGACCGGGGAGCTGTTTTTT.

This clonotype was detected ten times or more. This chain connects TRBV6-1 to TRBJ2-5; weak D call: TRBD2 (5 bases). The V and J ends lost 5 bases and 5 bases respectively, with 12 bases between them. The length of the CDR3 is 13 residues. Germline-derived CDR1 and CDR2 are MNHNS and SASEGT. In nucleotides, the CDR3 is TGTGCCAGCAGTAATGAGGACTGGGAGACCCAGTACTTC. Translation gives CASSNEDWETQYF.

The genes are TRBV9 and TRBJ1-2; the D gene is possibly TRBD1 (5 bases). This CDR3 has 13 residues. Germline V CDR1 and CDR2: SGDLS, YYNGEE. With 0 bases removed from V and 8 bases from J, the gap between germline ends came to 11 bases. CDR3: CASSVVGAGGYTF. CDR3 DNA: TGTGCCAGCAGCGTAGTAGGGGCGGGAGGCTACACCTTC.

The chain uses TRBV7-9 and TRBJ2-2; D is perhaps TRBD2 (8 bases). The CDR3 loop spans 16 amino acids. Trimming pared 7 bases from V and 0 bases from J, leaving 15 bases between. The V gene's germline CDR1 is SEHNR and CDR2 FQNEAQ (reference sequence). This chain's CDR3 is CASTPGGGPNTGELFF. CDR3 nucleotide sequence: TGTGCCAGCACTCCGGGAGGGGGCCCGAACACCGGGGAGCTGTTTTTT. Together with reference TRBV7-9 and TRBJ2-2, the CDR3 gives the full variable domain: DTGVSQNPRHKITKRGQNVTFRCDPISEHNRLYWYRQTLGQGPEFLTYFQNEAQLEKSRLLSDRFSAERPKGSFSTLEIQRTEQGDSAMYLCASTPGGGPNTGELFFGEGSRLTVL.